Listed below are T cell receptor beta chains from one sample, sequenced in a study of PD-L1 blockade in urothelial cancer. Sequencing was performed with immunoSEQ multiplex PCR; in TCRdb, only in-frame clones are kept and a portion is missing. Among approximately 30,000 clones listed, 75% to 90% were seen once. Sequencing was performed on PBMCs, taken around atezolizumab (anti-PD-L1) treatment. All receptors derive from a man aged 50 or older with urothelial cancer. The CDR3 runs from the conserved cysteine through the conserved F or W. The D gene is left open where the match is weak. Clone size appears in some rows only: once, few, many, or a class for an expanded clone.

>TRBD2|once|TRBV15|TRBJ2-5
CATSVTLGGGQETQYF
TGTGCCACCAGCGTCACATTGGGCGGGGGTCAAGAGACCCAGTACTTC
>-|-|TRBV10-3|TRBJ1-2
CAIRPGVGGYTF
TGTGCCATCCGGCCAGGGGTGGGTGGCTACACCTTC
>-|few|TRBV5-4|TRBJ2-3
CASSGGGSTPLTDTQYF
TGTGCCAGCAGCGGTGGGGGGTCTACTCCCCTCACAGATACGCAGTATTTT
>TRBD1|-|TRBV6-5|TRBJ1-1
CASSYQNRDRDEAFF
TGTGCCAGCAGTTACCAGAACCGGGACAGGGATGAAGCTTTCTTT
>-|-|TRBV18|TRBJ1-1
CASSPQQGEAFF
TGTGCCAGCTCACCCCAACAGGGTGAAGCTTTCTTT
>TRBD2|-|TRBV5-4|TRBJ2-5
CATHPGLAGQETQYF
TGTGCCACCCATCCGGGACTAGCGGGGCAAGAGACCCAGTACTTC
>-|-|TRBV12-5|TRBJ1-1
CASGSGHLDTEAFF
TGTGCTAGTGGCTCGGGACACTTGGACACTGAAGCTTTCTTT
>-|-|TRBV7-8|TRBJ2-1
CASSSGLDNEQFF
TGTGCCAGCAGCTCAGGACTGGACAATGAGCAGTTCTTC
>-|-|TRBV19|TRBJ1-2
CASRRGFHYGYTF
TGTGCCAGTAGGCGGGGTTTCCACTATGGCTACACCTTC
>TRBD2|-|TRBV9|TRBJ2-7
CASSPFARGSGRSEQYF
TGTGCCAGCAGCCCTTTCGCAAGGGGGAGCGGGAGATCAGAGCAGTACTTC
>-|-|TRBV18|TRBJ1-3
CASSPRGNTIYF
TGTGCCAGCTCGCCCAGGGGAAACACCATATATTTT
>-|once|TRBV27|TRBJ2-2
CASSFLTASTGELFF
TGTGCCAGCAGTTTCTTGACAGCTAGCACCGGGGAGCTGTTTTTT
>-|-|TRBV27|TRBJ2-6
CASRLGGGFGANVLTF
TGTGCCTCCCGCCTGGGGGGAGGTTTTGGGGCCAACGTCCTGACTTTC
>TRBD2|-|TRBV11-1|TRBJ2-1
CASSRRLAGYNEQFF
TGTGCCAGCAGCAGACGACTAGCGGGGTACAATGAGCAGTTCTTC
>TRBD1|-|TRBV28|TRBJ1-2
CASSDRAYGYTF
TGTGCCAGCAGTGACAGGGCCTATGGCTACACCTTC
>TRBD1|-|TRBV11-1|TRBJ2-5
CASRPDRGPEETQYF
TGTGCCAGCAGACCCGACAGGGGCCCGGAGGAGACCCAGTACTTC
>-|-|TRBV28|TRBJ1-5
CASSYAGLDQPQHF
TGTGCCAGCAGTTACGCAGGGTTGGATCAGCCCCAGCATTTT
>-|once|TRBV27|TRBJ2-3
CASSLIRPGGTDTQYF
TGTGCCAGCAGTTTAATTAGGCCGGGAGGCACAGATACGCAGTATTTT
>TRBD2|-|TRBV4-1|TRBJ2-5
CASSQDSPSGGETQYF
TGCGCCAGCAGCCAAGATTCCCCTAGCGGGGGGGAGACCCAGTACTTC
>TRBD1|few|TRBV18|TRBJ2-7
CASSPSTGVLDEQYF
TGTGCCAGCTCACCATCAACAGGGGTCCTTGACGAGCAGTACTTC
>TRBD1|-|TRBV4-2|TRBJ2-5
CASSATGTGGLQETQYF
TGTGCCAGCAGCGCGACCGGGACAGGGGGCCTCCAAGAGACCCAGTACTTC
>TRBD1|-|TRBV19|TRBJ1-2
CASYTGQGGAYGYTF
TGTGCCAGCTACACCGGACAGGGGGGGGCTTATGGCTACACCTTC
>TRBD1|few|TRBV4-2|TRBJ1-1
CASSPGQGRAFF
TGTGCCAGCAGCCCTGGACAGGGACGTGCTTTCTTT
>TRBD1|-|TRBV5-6|TRBJ2-3
CASSRTGGPRSDTQYF
TGTGCCAGCAGTCGTACAGGGGGCCCTCGGTCAGATACGCAGTATTTT
>-|-|TRBV6-1|TRBJ2-6
CASSPTVSGANVLTF
TGTGCCAGCAGCCCGACAGTCTCTGGGGCCAACGTCCTGACTTTC
>-|-|TRBV19|TRBJ1-1
CASSIAGADTEAFF
TGTGCCAGTAGTATAGCAGGGGCGGACACTGAAGCTTTCTTT
>TRBD1|-|TRBV4-1|TRBJ1-2
CASSQQPGQFYGYTF
TGCGCCAGCAGCCAGCAACCGGGACAGTTCTATGGCTACACCTTC
>-|-|TRBV7-8|TRBJ2-3
CASSLGTGKRTDTQYF
TGTGCCAGCAGCTTAGGAACAGGGAAAAGAACAGATACGCAGTATTTT
>-|-|TRBV5-6|TRBJ2-1
CASSPDMSSYNEQFF
TGTGCCAGCAGCCCTGACATGAGCTCCTACAATGAGCAGTTCTTC
>TRBD1|-|TRBV5-1|TRBJ2-7
CASSLGQGPYEQYF
TGCGCCAGCAGCCTCGGACAGGGCCCATACGAGCAGTACTTC
>TRBD2|-|TRBV29-1|TRBJ2-5
CSVVDSGGGETQYF
TGCAGCGTTGTTGATAGCGGGGGAGGAGAGACCCAGTACTTC
>TRBD1|-|TRBV5-1|TRBJ2-1
CASSGDRAYNEQFF
TGCGCCAGCAGCGGGGACAGGGCATACAATGAGCAGTTCTTC
>-|-|TRBV18|TRBJ2-3
CASSPSPGTDTQYF
TGTGCCAGCTCTCCTTCCCCGGGCACAGATACGCAGTATTTT
>TRBD1|-|TRBV19|TRBJ1-5
CASSQGQGRGQPQHF
TGTGCCAGTAGTCAAGGACAGGGGCGAGGACAGCCCCAGCATTTT
>-|-|TRBV7-2|TRBJ2-3
CASSPSFTDTQYF
TGTGCCAGCAGCCCGTCCTTCACAGATACGCAGTATTTT
>-|once|TRBV30|TRBJ1-1
CAWSWGGTEAFF
TGTGCCTGGTCATGGGGAGGAACTGAAGCTTTCTTT
>TRBD1|once|TRBV5-1|TRBJ2-2
CASSPTGDEGELFF
TGCGCCAGCAGCCCCACAGGGGACGAAGGGGAGCTGTTTTTT
>TRBD1|-|TRBV5-1|TRBJ2-7
CASSGDRDLLSYEQYF
TGCGCCAGCAGCGGTGACAGGGACCTTCTCTCCTACGAGCAGTACTTC
>-|-|TRBV5-1|TRBJ2-3
CASSSDSRRDTQYF
TGCGCCAGCAGCTCCGACTCCAGACGGGATACGCAGTATTTT
>-|once|TRBV5-3|TRBJ2-3
CARSLDYRQPSTDTQYF
TGTGCCAGAAGCTTGGATTACAGACAACCTAGCACAGATACGCAGTATTTT
>TRBD1|-|TRBV7-9|TRBJ1-2
CASSRDSNFYGYTF
TGTGCCAGCAGCCGGGACAGCAACTTCTATGGCTACACCTTC
>TRBD1|-|TRBV5-6|TRBJ1-1
CASSLDRGQVVWVNTEAFF
TGTGCCAGCAGCTTGGACAGGGGGCAAGTTGTATGGGTGAACACTGAAGCTTTCTTT
>-|-|TRBV19|TRBJ1-5
CASSISGGNQPQHF
TGTGCCAGTAGTATTTCAGGTGGGAATCAGCCCCAGCATTTT
>TRBD2|-|TRBV9|TRBJ2-1
CASSGGLAGYNEQFF
TGTGCCAGCAGCGGAGGACTAGCGGGGTACAATGAGCAGTTCTTC
>-|-|TRBV6-5|TRBJ1-1
CASSYSIENTEAFF
TGTGCCAGCAGTTACTCGATAGAGAACACTGAAGCTTTCTTT